These T cell receptor beta chains were read from a single sample in a study of blood T cell repertoires in COVID-19. Using immunoSEQ multiplex PCR, the repertoire was profiled, and TCRdb retains in-frame clones only, with some absent. The data contain 300,000 to 400,000 clones, 91% of them singletons. The sequenced material came from peripheral blood. The origin of the receptors is a woman aged 18-29 years who had recovered from COVID-19. CDR3s leave out the opening cysteine and the closing phenylalanine or tryptophan. Expanded clones are given a class, and other clones once, few, many or no size at all.

length	size	V	J	CDR3
11	once	TRBV9	TRBJ1-6	ASSGDSNSPLH
13	.	TRBV19	TRBJ2-1	ASASRGSSYNEQF
14	.	TRBV5-1	TRBJ1-1	ASSWAVQGTNTEAF
12	.	TRBV5-1	TRBJ2-5	ASSLGPQVETQY
12	.	TRBV12-5	TRBJ1-1	ASGPGTSNTEAF
12	.	TRBV13	TRBJ1-2	ASSLQGLNYGYT
13	.	TRBV3-1/TRBV3-2	TRBJ1-2	ASSQDPTGDGGYT
18	.	TRBV30	TRBJ2-1	AWSVALFAEIAGLNNEQF
13	once	TRBV9	TRBJ2-1	ASSPHRSSYNEQF
13	.	TRBV4-3	TRBJ2-3	ASSQGLATFDTQY
12	once	TRBV7-2	TRBJ1-1	ASSLPRGGTEAF
13	.	TRBV7-9	TRBJ1-2	ASSPHAGTGEGYT
12	.	TRBV6-5	TRBJ2-2	ASSYPSVAGELF
13	few	TRBV6-5	TRBJ1-4	ASSPNGNRGEKLF
14	once	TRBV5-5	TRBJ1-4	ASSLEGFAGMGSLF
14	.	TRBV7-9	TRBJ2-1	ASSKVGTSGSNEQF
9	.	TRBV6-2/TRBV6-3	TRBJ2-1	ASSTLNEQF
12	.	TRBV9	TRBJ2-1	ASSVGTRYNEQF
14	.	TRBV11-3	TRBJ1-2	ASSLGGQGRSYGYT
13	.	TRBV11-3	TRBJ1-3	ASSSVRYPGNTIY
11	.	TRBV11-2	TRBJ2-5	ASSLARQETQY
11	.	TRBV7-9	TRBJ2-3	ASSNRGTDTQY
14	.	TRBV29-1	TRBJ1-1	SVLDGGRDLNTEAF
10	few	TRBV12-5	TRBJ1-5	ASGVPGQPQH
13	few	TRBV6-5	TRBJ1-5	ASSRLWGQGQPQH
11	.	TRBV30	TRBJ1-1	AWSVQSTLGAF
10	.	TRBV12-3/TRBV12-4	TRBJ1-1	ASSFLASEAF
9	.	TRBV6-5	TRBJ1-1	ASRRTGRAF
16	.	TRBV15	TRBJ1-1	VTSRADTSAGGPTEAF
13	once	TRBV10-3	TRBJ2-1	AISESGQGNDEQF
13	once	TRBV2	TRBJ1-4	ASSQTTGEGEKLF
13	once	TRBV24-1	TRBJ2-2	ATSDSSTGPGELF
15	.	TRBV11-2	TRBJ2-5	ASSLDYGRGFGETQY
12	few	TRBV9	TRBJ1-1	ASSAYRGDTEAF
13	.	TRBV27	TRBJ1-6	ASRISGTGGSPLH
13	.	TRBV21-1	TRBJ2-5	ASSKLAGWEETQY
10	.	TRBV5-4	TRBJ2-1	ASSLPGLAAF